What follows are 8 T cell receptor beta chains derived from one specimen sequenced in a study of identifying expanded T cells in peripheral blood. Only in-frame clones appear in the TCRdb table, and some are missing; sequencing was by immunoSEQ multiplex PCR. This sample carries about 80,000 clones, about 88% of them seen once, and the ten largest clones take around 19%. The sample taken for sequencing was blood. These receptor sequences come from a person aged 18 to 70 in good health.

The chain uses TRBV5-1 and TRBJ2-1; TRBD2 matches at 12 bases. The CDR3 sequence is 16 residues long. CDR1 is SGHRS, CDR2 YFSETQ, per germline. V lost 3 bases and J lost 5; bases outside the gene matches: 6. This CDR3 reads CASSYRTSGDHNEQFF. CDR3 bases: TGCGCCAGCAGCTACAGGACTAGCGGGGACCACAATGAGCAGTTCTTC.

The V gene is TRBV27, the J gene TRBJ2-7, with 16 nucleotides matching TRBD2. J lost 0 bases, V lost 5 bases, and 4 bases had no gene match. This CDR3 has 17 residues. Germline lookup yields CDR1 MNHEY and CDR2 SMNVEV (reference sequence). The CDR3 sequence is CASSPGTSGGASYEQYF. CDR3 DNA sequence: TGTGCCAGCAGTCCGGGGACTAGCGGGGGGGCCTCCTACGAGCAGTACTTC.

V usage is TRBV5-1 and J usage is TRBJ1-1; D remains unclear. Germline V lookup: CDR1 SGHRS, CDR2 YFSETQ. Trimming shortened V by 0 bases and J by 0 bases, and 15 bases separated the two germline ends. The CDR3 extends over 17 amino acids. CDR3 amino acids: CASSLAALGLVNTEAFF. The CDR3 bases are TGCGCCAGCAGCTTGGCAGCCTTGGGATTGGTGAACACTGAAGCTTTCTTT. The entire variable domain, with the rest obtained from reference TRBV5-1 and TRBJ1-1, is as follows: KAGVTQTPRYLIKTRGQQVTLSCSPISGHRSVSWYQQTPGQGLQFLFEYFSETQRNKGNFPGRFSGRQFSNSRSEMNVSTLELGDSALYLCASSLAALGLVNTEAFFGQGTRLTVV.

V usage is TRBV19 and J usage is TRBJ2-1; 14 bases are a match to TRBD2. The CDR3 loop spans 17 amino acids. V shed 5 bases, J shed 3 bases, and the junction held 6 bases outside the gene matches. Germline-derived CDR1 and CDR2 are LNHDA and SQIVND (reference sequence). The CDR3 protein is CASSGRTSGGFYNEQFF. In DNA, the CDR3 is TGTGCCAGTAGTGGCCGGACTAGCGGGGGGTTCTACAATGAGCAGTTCTTC.

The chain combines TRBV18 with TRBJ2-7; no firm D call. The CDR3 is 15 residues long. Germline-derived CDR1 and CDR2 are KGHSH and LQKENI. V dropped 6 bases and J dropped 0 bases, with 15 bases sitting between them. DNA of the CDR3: TGTGCCAGCTCCGGTTCCAGACAAAACTCCTACGAGCAGTACTTC. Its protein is CASSGSRQNSYEQYF.

This CDR3 reads CASSEMGAETQYF. The DNA for the CDR3 is TGTGCCAGCAGTGAAATGGGGGCCGAGACCCAGTACTTC. The gene calls are TRBV25-1 and TRBJ2-5, with D possibly TRBD1 on 6 matching bases. Germline CDR1 MGHDK, CDR2 SYGVNS. This CDR3 region has 13 residues. The ends were cut back, 2 bases at V and 5 bases at J, with 9 bases in the middle.

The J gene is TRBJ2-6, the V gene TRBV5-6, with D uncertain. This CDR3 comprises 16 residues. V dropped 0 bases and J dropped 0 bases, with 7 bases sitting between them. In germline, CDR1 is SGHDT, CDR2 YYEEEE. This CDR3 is CASSLDRSSGANVLTF. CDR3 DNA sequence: TGTGCCAGCAGCTTGGATAGAAGCTCTGGGGCCAACGTCCTGACTTTC.

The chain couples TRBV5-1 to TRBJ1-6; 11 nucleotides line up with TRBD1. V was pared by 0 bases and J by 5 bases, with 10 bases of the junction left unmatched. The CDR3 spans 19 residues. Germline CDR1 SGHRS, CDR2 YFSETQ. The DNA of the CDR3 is TGCGCCAGCAGCTTGGAGTTCCGGACAGGGGGCGCCGATAATTCACCCCTCCACTTT. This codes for CASSLEFRTGGADNSPLHF.